This paragraph covers one T cell receptor (beta chain) sequence. There is no known antigen for this receptor. Base qualities were left out, and no much larger clone turns up one base away. This specimen belongs to a study of blood T cell repertoires in COVID-19 (dated by TCRdb to about 2020). As for the study more broadly: The collaborator samples originated in the United States, Italy and Spain and spanned the acute and convalescent phases of COVID-19. Deeply sampled blood TCRbeta repertoires from subjects exposed to, actively infected with, or recovered from COVID-19 were included in the dataset. The samples were drawn from the first 160 participants of the ongoing ImmuneRACE study and from more than 1,000 subjects provided by 6 global collaborators. A freely available public database, intended as a resource for researchers studying the immune response to SARS-CoV-2, is where the repertoires were released. The material from the prospective study consisted of cDNA or gDNA derived from T cells, B-cell-depleted T cells, or PBMCs. A de-identified subject ID, COVID-19 status, age in years and sex were almost always included in the sample metadata. Where available, HLA class I and class II types were taken from metadata supplied by the sample provider and were not determined by assay-based typing. The full study reports these points: The amount of clinical and demographic metadata varied by source and participant and was provided uncurated.

TCRbeta CDR3 regions were amplified from genomic DNA by means of the immunoSEQ Assay, a bias-controlled multiplex PCR. The published analysis was carried out like this. The number of nucleated cells in each sample was estimated by amplification of reference gene primers within the assay. To quantify the absolute abundance of each unique TCRbeta CDR3 rearrangement, sequence reads were collapsed and filtered. For each sample, productive Simpson clonality was calculated by taking the square root of Simpson's diversity index across productive rearrangements. Held by TCRdb, this immuneACCESS table contains in-frame sequences only and omits some clones. Under half of the omission traces to an unresolved V gene where checked; the cause of the rest is unknown. D and trimming were read from the DNA, whereas the V and J calls and clone size are those reported in that table. This sample lists a few hundred thousand clones; more than 75% were detected once. 3.5% to 4.5% of the sample comes from the top ten.

Collaborating institutions collected whole blood in K2EDTA tubes following their own protocols. For TCRbeta analysis, collaborators shipped samples in one of three forms: frozen whole blood, isolated PBMCs, or DNA extracted from either of those sample types. The CDR3 holds 18 amino acids from the cysteine to the phenylalanine. Just CDR3 DNA is preserved here, 54 bases in frame from base 1. From the germline V gene, CDR1 is KGHSH and CDR2 is LQKENI. Trimming takes 3 bases off V and 0 bases off J; junction bases not matched to a gene: 9. The sample comprised peripheral blood. The chain is assembled from TRBV18 and TRBJ1-4, with 8 bases matching TRBD1. The sequence was obtained from a man in his fifties with acute or convalescent COVID-19. The nucleotides are TGTGCCAGCTCACCCCCGGGACAGGCCCGTACAACTAATGAAAAACTGTTTTTT. Its product reads: CASSPPGQARTTNEKLFF. Where the CDR3 stops, the reference TRBV18 and TRBJ1-4 genes take over; the full variable domain is NAGVMQNPRHLVRRRGQEARLRCSPMKGHSHVYWYRQLPEEGLKFMVYLQKENIIDESGMPKERFSAEFPKEGPSILRIQQVVRGDSAAYFCASSPPGQARTTNEKLFFGSGTQLSVL.